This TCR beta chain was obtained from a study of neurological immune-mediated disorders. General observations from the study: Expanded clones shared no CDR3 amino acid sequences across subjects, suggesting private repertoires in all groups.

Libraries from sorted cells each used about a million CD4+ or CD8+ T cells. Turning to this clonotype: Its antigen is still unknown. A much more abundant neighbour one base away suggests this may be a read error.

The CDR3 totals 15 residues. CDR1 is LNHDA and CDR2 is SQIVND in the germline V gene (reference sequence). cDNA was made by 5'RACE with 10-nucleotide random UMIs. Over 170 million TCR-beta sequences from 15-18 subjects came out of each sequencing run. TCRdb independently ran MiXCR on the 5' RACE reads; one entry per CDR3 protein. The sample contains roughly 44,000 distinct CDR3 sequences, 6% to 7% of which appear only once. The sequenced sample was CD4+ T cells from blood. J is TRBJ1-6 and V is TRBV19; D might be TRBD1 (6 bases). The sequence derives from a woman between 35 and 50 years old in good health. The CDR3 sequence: CASKRDQGTGSLLHF. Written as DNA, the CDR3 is TGTGCCAGTAAAAGAGATCAGGGGACTGGTTCACTCCTCCACTTT.